This T cell receptor beta chain was captured by sequencing in a study of CD8 T cells in Susac syndrome. CD8+ and CD4+ T cells from blood underwent TCR beta sequencing, which was carried out in a high-throughput format. The control group consisted of healthy donors matched for age and sex. With 6 bases clipped from V and 1 base from J, the junction kept 5 bases outside the gene matches. Looked up from germline, CDR1 is SGHAT and CDR2 is FQDESV (reference sequence). This CDR3 region has 14 residues. cDNA came from roughly 0.53 to 1 ug RNA primed by random hexamers. Amplification of TCR beta CDR3 by immunoSEQ multiplex PCR spanned 54 Vbeta and 13 Jbeta. TCRdb re-called the immunoSEQ multiplex PCR reads with MiXCR, one entry per CDR3 protein. The table records some 190,000 distinct CDR3 sequences, roughly 94% of them present only once.

This clonotype was obtained from a human donor in good health. V usage is TRBV11-1 and J usage is TRBJ1-1, with 7 bases identical to TRBD1. The sequenced material came from CD4+ T cells from PBMCs. This chain's CDR3 is CASRYDRANTEAFF. In DNA form, the CDR3 reads TGTGCCAGCAGGTACGACAGGGCGAACACTGAAGCTTTCTTT.